This entry describes one TCR beta chain. These data originate in a study of blood T cell repertoires in COVID-19. CDR1 is GTSNPN and CDR2 is SVGIG in the germline V gene (reference sequence). The CDR3 is 13 residues long. The V end lost 2 bases, the J end lost 4 bases, and 8 bases lay between the germline ends. Repertoires were generated with immunoSEQ multiplex PCR, while TCRdb's copy carries only in-frame clones and drops some. The repertoire has almost 400,000 clones, about nine tenths of them found once; the top ten carry approximately 1.5%. Sequenced input: PBMCs or T cells enriched from blood (not recorded which). This clonotype was sampled from a woman in her twenties or thirties who had recovered from COVID-19. The V call is TRBV30, the J call TRBJ1-4; D remains unclear. The CDR3 bases are TGTGCCTGGAGTCGGAGTAGTAATGAAAAACTGTTTTTT. Residues: CAWSRSSNEKLFF.